Each of the 26 T cell receptor beta chains below was sequenced from the same sample in a study of blood T cell repertoires in COVID-19. Sequencing was performed with immunoSEQ multiplex PCR; in TCRdb, only in-frame clones are kept and a portion is missing. The sample shows roughly 120,000 clones, over 75% of them seen only once. Sample: peripheral blood. All receptors derive from a human donor with active COVID-19. The donor label of this sample is uncertain.

The genes are TRBV23-1 and TRBJ2-7; the D gene is possibly TRBD1 (6 bases). TRBV23-1 is filed as an ORF, its function uncertain. V lost 7 bases to trimming and J lost 4 bases, with 14 bases between them. This CDR3 has 13 residues. The CDR3 spells CASTSRGWYEQYF. The CDR3 nucleotides are TGCGCCAGCACCTCAAGGGGGTGGTACGAGCAGTACTTC.

The rearrangement links TRBV7-6 to TRBJ1-1, with 12 bases lining up with TRBD1. The V segment lost 5 bases and the J segment 11 bases; nucleotides outside the gene matches: 15. This CDR3 has 16 amino acids. The germline V gene has CDR1 SGHVS and CDR2 FNYEAQ. This chain's CDR3 is CASSPTGTGGYPRAFF. The CDR3, as DNA: TGTGCCAGCAGCCCAACCGGGACAGGGGGCTACCCTCGGGCTTTCTTT.

CDR3 sequence reads: CASSFTGDGYTF. The CDR3 DNA follows: TGTGCCAGCAGCTTTACAGGGGATGGCTACACCTTC. The chain is built from TRBV5-5 and TRBJ1-2; 7 nucleotides line up with TRBD1. Germline CDR1 and CDR2: SGHKS and YYEKEE (reference sequence). The CDR3 runs to 12 residues. V lost 2 bases to trimming and J lost 6 bases; unmatched junction nucleotides: 1. The whole variable domain, filled in from reference TRBV5-5 and TRBJ1-2, reads DAGVTQSPTHLIKTRGQQVTLRCSPISGHKSVSWYQQVLGQGPQFIFQYYEKEERGRGNFPDRFSARQFPNYSSELNVNALLLGDSALYLCASSFTGDGYTFGSGTRLTVV.

This chain links TRBV27 with TRBJ2-1, with D perhaps TRBD2 (6 bases). The CDR3 totals 12 residues. V lost 8 bases to trimming and J lost 3 bases, with 8 bases between them. Per germline, CDR1 MNHEY and CDR2 SMNVEV (reference sequence). The CDR3 nucleotides are TGTGCCAGCTATAGCGGCTACAATGAGCAGTTCTTC. Amino acids: CASYSGYNEQFF.

The rearrangement links TRBV10-3 to TRBJ2-1; 13 bases match TRBD2. Germline loops: CDR1 ENHRY, CDR2 SYGVKD. This CDR3 contains 15 residues. Losses at the gene ends were 6 bases for V and 7 bases for J; bases not matched to a gene: 6. The CDR3 loop reads CAIRERTSGGNEQFF. As DNA, the CDR3 is TGTGCCATCAGGGAAAGGACTAGCGGGGGTAATGAGCAGTTCTTC.

This sequence joins TRBV7-8 and TRBJ2-1, with 9 bases that match TRBD2. V was clipped by 5 bases and J by 4 bases; unmatched bases: 9. The CDR3 has 16 residues. Germline CDR1 and CDR2: SGHVS and FQNEAQ. This CDR3 reads CASSAKGRGGYNEQFF. The CDR3 coding sequence is TGTGCCAGCAGCGCCAAAGGGCGGGGGGGTTACAATGAGCAGTTCTTC.

There are a few counts of this clone. This chain connects TRBV6-5 to TRBJ1-6; D is unclear. The germline V and J ends were trimmed by 4 bases and 5 bases, with 12 bases remaining between them. The V gene's germline CDR1 is MNHEY and CDR2 SVGAGI. The CDR3 consists of 15 residues. CDR3 amino acids: CASSSSRSNNSPLHF. CDR3 bases: TGTGCCAGCAGTTCAAGCCGAAGTAATAATTCACCCCTCCACTTT.

The rearrangement joins TRBV6-5 to TRBJ1-1; D not certain. Trimming left V 3 bases short and J 1 base short, with 15 bases between. CDR1 is MNHEY and CDR2 is SVGAGI in the germline V gene. The CDR3 consists of 16 residues. The CDR3 spells CASSYFSRVPNTEAFF. The CDR3 DNA follows: TGTGCCAGCAGTTATTTCTCGCGGGTGCCGAACACTGAAGCTTTCTTT.

The chain joins TRBV2 to TRBJ2-4; D perhaps matches TRBD1 (5 bases). The germline V gene encodes CDR1 SNHLY and CDR2 FYNNEI. Trimming cost V 0 bases and J 1 base, with 10 bases left between them. The CDR3 has 16 amino acids. The CDR3 nucleotides are TGTGCCAGCAGTGAAGCCCTGACAGCGGCCAAAAACATTCAGTACTTC. Translation: CASSEALTAAKNIQYF.

This clone has just a few counts. The CDR3 sequence: CASSPGTLYGYTF. CDR3 DNA: TGTGCCAGCAGCCCCGGGACACTCTATGGCTACACCTTC. V and J are TRBV5-6 and TRBJ1-2, with a weak D call TRBD1 (6 bases). Germline V lookup: CDR1 SGHDT, CDR2 YYEEEE. The CDR3 runs to 13 residues. V was clipped by 4 bases and J by 4 bases, with 11 bases between them.

V usage is TRBV9 and J usage is TRBJ1-3; no clear D gene. Germline CDR1 is SGDLS and CDR2 is YYNGEE. Trimming removed 4 bases from V and 0 bases from J, with 8 bases in between. The CDR3 sequence is 14 residues long. The CDR3 nucleotides are TGTGCCAGCAGCTTGTCGTCCTCTGGAAACACCATATATTTT. It translates to CASSLSSSGNTIYF.

The chain carries TRBV24-1 and TRBJ2-5; 7 positions agree with TRBD2. Per the germline V gene, CDR1 is KGHDR and CDR2 is SFDVKD. J was trimmed by 2 bases and V by 3 bases; bases with no gene match: 5. This CDR3 region has 15 residues. CDR3 residues: CATSDQGLGQETQYF. CDR3 in DNA: TGTGCCACCAGTGATCAAGGACTAGGACAAGAGACCCAGTACTTC.

The CDR3 protein is CASSRLGRRMGVTSYNEQFF. In DNA, the CDR3 is TGTGCCAGCAGCCGCCTCGGAAGACGGATGGGAGTGACCTCCTACAATGAGCAGTTCTTC. The J gene is TRBJ2-1, the V gene TRBV13, with a possible D match to TRBD2 (5 bases). The germline V and J ends were trimmed by 5 bases and 0 bases, with 26 bases remaining between them. Per the germline V gene, CDR1 is PRHDT and CDR2 is FYEKMQ (reference sequence). There are 20 residues in the CDR3.

V and J are TRBV28 and TRBJ2-7, with D possibly being TRBD1 (6 bases). Trimming took 7 bases from V and 0 from J, leaving 7 bases between them. This CDR3 has 12 amino acids. Looked up from germline, CDR1 is MDHEN and CDR2 is SYDVKM. The CDR3 sequence is CASMDSSYEQYF. The CDR3 region has the DNA TGTGCCAGCATGGACAGCTCCTACGAGCAGTACTTC.

The chain uses TRBV6-2 or TRBV6-3 and TRBJ2-5, with a tentative D call TRBD2 (7 bases). V shed 6 bases and J shed 5 bases, with 19 bases lying between them. Germline V gene lookup returns CDR1 MNHEY and CDR2 SVGEGT. The CDR3 covers 15 residues. CDR3 coding DNA: TGTGCCAGCAGCCTACCTGGGGGGGCGCGGGAGACCCAGTACTTC. Translation gives CASSLPGGARETQYF.

The table lists this clone with a few counts. This chain connects TRBV6-6 to TRBJ2-1, with 8 bases lining up with TRBD1. Germline CDR1 and CDR2: MNHNY and SVGAGI (reference sequence). The V gene end was trimmed by 6 bases and the J gene end by 8 bases; junction bases not matched to a gene: 12. CDR3 size: 15 residues. CDR3 nucleotides: TGTGCCAGCAGACTAACAGGGGGTCGGTTTGATGAGCAGTTCTTC. Translating gives CASRLTGGRFDEQFF.

The chain couples TRBV5-8 to TRBJ1-1; D possibly corresponds to TRBD1 (5 bases). V lost 0 bases, J lost 4 bases, and 13 bases lay in between. CDR3 size: 15 residues. CDR1 is SGHTS, CDR2 YDEGEE, per germline. The CDR3 nucleotides are TGTGCCAGCAGCTTGGAAGCAGGGTGGGGCACTGAAGCTTTCTTT. This encodes CASSLEAGWGTEAFF.

CDR3 sequence reads: CASSYFSTGGEKLFF. The CDR3 nucleotides are TGTGCCAGCAGTTACTTCTCTACAGGGGGCGAAAAACTGTTTTTT. V usage is TRBV6-5 and J usage is TRBJ1-4, with TRBD1 matching over 9 bases. J lost 8 bases, V lost 1 base, and 5 bases had no gene match. The CDR3 contains 15 residues. Germline loops: CDR1 MNHEY, CDR2 SVGAGI.

This clone was recorded only once. The chain couples TRBV24-1 to TRBJ1-1; 9 bases align to TRBD1. V shed 8 bases and J 0 bases; nucleotides not matched to a gene: 9. Looked up from germline, CDR1 is KGHDR and CDR2 is SFDVKD. The CDR3 contains 16 residues. The CDR3 region has the DNA TGTGCCACCATCACGGACAGGGGATTGGTGAACACTGAAGCTTTCTTT. Its translation is CATITDRGLVNTEAFF.

This clone showed up just once. This chain joins TRBV9 and TRBJ2-3, with D maybe TRBD1 (6 bases). Deletions cut 3 bases from V and 0 bases from J, with 14 bases between. Germline CDR1 reads SGDLS; CDR2 reads YYNGEE. The CDR3 runs 16 residues. The CDR3 region is CASSAIRGISTDTQYF. The CDR3 bases are TGTGCCAGCAGCGCAATTAGGGGGATTAGCACAGATACGCAGTATTTT.

The CDR3 is CASSSLGGAPDTQYF. The CDR3 DNA reads TGTGCCAGCAGTTCCCTAGGGGGGGCACCAGATACGCAGTATTTT. J is TRBJ2-3 and V is TRBV27; possibly TRBD2 for D (7 bases). In germline, CDR1 is MNHEY, CDR2 SMNVEV (reference sequence). This CDR3 region has 15 residues. Trimming took off 4 bases at V and 4 bases at J, with 15 bases between the two ends.

V and J are TRBV27 and TRBJ2-7; the match to TRBD1 covers 7 bases. This CDR3 contains 14 residues. J was trimmed by 7 bases and V by 5 bases; bases with no gene match: 11. Looked up from germline, CDR1 is MNHEY and CDR2 is SMNVEV (reference sequence). The CDR3 sequence is CASSNLGQMGEQYF. In DNA, the CDR3 is TGTGCCAGCAGTAACCTGGGACAGATGGGTGAGCAGTACTTC.

This chain connects TRBV19 to TRBJ2-2; 9 positions match TRBD2. The CDR3 runs to 17 residues. Germline assignment: CDR1 LNHDA and CDR2 SQIVND (reference sequence). V gave up 5 bases and J gave up 4 bases; unmatched junction bases: 11. The CDR3 nucleotides are TGTGCCAGTAGTCCCCTGGGGCGGGGGGGCGGCACCGGGGAGCTGTTTTTT. Protein sequence: CASSPLGRGGGTGELFF.

V is TRBV7-9 and J is TRBJ1-6; possibly TRBD1 for D (5 bases). V shed 5 bases and J shed 9 bases, with 17 bases lying between them. CDR3 length: 15 amino acids. Germline loops: CDR1 SEHNR, CDR2 FQNEAQ (reference sequence). CDR3 sequence: CASSTLEGATSPLHF. The CDR3 region has the DNA TGTGCCAGCAGCACCCTAGAAGGGGCCACTTCACCCCTCCACTTT.

The chain employs TRBV28 and TRBJ1-2; TRBD1 might be the D (5 bases). CDR3 length equals 13 residues. The germline V gene encodes CDR1 MDHEN and CDR2 SYDVKM. The ends were cut back, 7 bases at V and 5 bases at J, with 14 bases in the middle. CDR3 coding DNA: TGTGCCAGCATTACTACACCAGGGTATGGCTACACCTTC. As protein: CASITTPGYGYTF.

Worth noting for this clone: One end of the junction varies from germline; a read error may be responsible. The chain has TRBV7-7 and TRBJ2-2; 7 bases map to TRBD2. CDR3 length: 14 amino acids. The germline V gene has CDR1 SSHAT and CDR2 FNYEAQ (reference sequence). Here the CDR3 DNA reads TGTGCTAGCAGCCCCCGGACTAGAACCGGGGAGCTGTTTTTT. As protein: CASSPRTRTGELFF.